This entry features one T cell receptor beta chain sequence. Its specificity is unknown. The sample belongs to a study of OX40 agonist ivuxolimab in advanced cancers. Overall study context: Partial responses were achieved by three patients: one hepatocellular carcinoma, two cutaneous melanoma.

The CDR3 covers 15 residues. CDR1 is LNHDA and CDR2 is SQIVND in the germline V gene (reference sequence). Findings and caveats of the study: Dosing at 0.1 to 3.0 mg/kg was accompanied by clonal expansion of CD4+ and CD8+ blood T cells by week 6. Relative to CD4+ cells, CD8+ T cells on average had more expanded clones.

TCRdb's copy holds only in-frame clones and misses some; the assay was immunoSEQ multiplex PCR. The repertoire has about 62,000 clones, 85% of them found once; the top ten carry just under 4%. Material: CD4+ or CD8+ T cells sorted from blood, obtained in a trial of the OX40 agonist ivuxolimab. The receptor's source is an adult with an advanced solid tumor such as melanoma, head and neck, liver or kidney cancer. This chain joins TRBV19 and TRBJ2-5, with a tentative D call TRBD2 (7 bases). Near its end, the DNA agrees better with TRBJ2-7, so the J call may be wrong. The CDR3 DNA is TGTGCCAGTAGTCCAGGCGGGGGCATGGTTTACGAGCAGTACTTC. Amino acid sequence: CASSPGGGMVYEQYF.